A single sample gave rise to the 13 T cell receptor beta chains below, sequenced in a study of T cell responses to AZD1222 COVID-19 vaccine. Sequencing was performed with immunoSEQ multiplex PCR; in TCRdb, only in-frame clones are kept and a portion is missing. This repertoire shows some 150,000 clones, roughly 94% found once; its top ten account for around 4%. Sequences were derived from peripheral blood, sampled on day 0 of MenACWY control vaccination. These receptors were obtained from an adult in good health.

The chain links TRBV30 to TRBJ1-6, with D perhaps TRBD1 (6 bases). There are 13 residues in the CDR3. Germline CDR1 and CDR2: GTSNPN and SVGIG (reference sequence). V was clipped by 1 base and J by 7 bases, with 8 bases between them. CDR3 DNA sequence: TGTGCCTGGAGTGGGCAGGGGAATTCACCCCTCCACTTT. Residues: CAWSGQGNSPLHF.

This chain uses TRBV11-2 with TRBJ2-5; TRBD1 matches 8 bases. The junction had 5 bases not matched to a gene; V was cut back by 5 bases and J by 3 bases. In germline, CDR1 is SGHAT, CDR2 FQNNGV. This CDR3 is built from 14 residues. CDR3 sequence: CASSRTGWKETQYF. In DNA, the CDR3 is TGTGCCAGCAGCAGGACAGGGTGGAAAGAGACCCAGTACTTC.

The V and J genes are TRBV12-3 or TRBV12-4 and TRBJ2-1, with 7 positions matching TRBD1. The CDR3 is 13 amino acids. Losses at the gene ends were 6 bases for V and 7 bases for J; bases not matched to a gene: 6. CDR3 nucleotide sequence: TGTGCCAGCAGCCTAGGGACAGTTAATGAGCAGTTCTTC. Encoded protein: CASSLGTVNEQFF.

The CDR3 spells CASSEGGQGYTF. The CDR3 DNA reads as TGTGCCAGCAGCGAGGGGGGTCAGGGCTACACCTTC. The rearrangement joins TRBV7-9 to TRBJ1-2; perhaps TRBD1 as D (6 bases). Germline V CDR1 and CDR2: SEHNR, FQNEAQ (reference sequence). The CDR3 contains 12 residues. Trimming left V 5 bases short and J 8 bases short, with 12 bases between.

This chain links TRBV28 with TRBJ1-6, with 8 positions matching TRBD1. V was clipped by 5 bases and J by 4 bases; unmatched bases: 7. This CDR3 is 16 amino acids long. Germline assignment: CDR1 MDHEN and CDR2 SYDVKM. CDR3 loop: CASSRRQGWYNSPLHF. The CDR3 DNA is TGTGCCAGCAGTCGACGACAGGGGTGGTATAATTCACCCCTCCACTTT.

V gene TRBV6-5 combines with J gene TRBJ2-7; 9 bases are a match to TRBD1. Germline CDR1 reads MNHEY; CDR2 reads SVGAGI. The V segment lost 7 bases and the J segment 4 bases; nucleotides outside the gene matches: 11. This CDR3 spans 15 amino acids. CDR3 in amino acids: CASTRNSGTGYEQYF. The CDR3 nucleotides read TGTGCCAGCACCCGTAATTCCGGGACAGGGTACGAGCAGTACTTC.

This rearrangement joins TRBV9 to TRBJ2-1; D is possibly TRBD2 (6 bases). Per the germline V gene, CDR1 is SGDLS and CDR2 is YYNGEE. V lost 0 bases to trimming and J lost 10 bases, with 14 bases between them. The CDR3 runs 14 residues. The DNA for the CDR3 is TGTGCCAGCAGCGTAGTTTGGGGAAGCGGGGAGCAGTTCTTC. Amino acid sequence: CASSVVWGSGEQFF.

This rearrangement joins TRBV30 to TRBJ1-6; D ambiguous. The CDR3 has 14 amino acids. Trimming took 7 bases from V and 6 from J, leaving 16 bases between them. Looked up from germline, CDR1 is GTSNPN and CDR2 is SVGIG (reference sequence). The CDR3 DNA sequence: TGTGCCTTTCGGGTGGGAGACTTTAATTCACCCCTCCACTTT. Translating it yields CAFRVGDFNSPLHF.

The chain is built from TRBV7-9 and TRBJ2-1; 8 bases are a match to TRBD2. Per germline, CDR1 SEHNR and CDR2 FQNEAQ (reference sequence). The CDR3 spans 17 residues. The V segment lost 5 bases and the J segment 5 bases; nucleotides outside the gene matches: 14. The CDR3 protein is CASSPPLTGGPNNEQFF. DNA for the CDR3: TGTGCCAGCAGCCCCCCTCTAACGGGAGGGCCCAACAATGAGCAGTTCTTC.

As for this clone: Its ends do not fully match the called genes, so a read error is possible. The CDR3 spells CASSQGQVRGEQCF. The CDR3 nucleotides are TGTGCCAGCAGTCAGGGACAGGTCCGGGGCGAGCAGTGCTTC. The J gene is TRBJ2-7, the V gene TRBV27, with 8 positions matching TRBD1. The CDR3 is 14 residues long. Germline V gene sequence: CDR1 MNHEY, CDR2 SMNVEV (reference sequence).

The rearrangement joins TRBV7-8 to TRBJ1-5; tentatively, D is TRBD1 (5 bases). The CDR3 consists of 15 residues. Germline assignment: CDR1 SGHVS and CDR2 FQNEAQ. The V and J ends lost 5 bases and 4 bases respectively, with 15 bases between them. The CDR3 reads CASSITPGGNQPQHF. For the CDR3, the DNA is TGTGCCAGCAGCATAACGCCGGGGGGGAATCAGCCCCAGCATTTT. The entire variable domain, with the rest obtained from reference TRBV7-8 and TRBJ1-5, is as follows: GAGVSQSPRYKVAKRGQDVALRCDPISGHVSLFWYQQALGQGPEFLTYFQNEAQLDKSGLPSDRFFAERPEGSVSTLKIQRTQQEDSAVYLCASSITPGGNQPQHFGDGTRLSIL.

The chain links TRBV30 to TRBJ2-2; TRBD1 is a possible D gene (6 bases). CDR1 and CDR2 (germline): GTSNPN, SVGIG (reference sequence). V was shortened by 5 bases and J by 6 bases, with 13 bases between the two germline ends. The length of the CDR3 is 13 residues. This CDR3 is CAWAPRTAGELFF. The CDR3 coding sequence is TGTGCCTGGGCGCCCCGGACAGCCGGGGAGCTGTTTTTT.

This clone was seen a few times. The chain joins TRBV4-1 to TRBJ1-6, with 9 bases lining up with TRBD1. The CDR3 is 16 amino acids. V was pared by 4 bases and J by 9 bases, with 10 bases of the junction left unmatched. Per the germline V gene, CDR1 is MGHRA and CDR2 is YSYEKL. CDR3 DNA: TGCGCCAGCAGCCCGGACGCGGGACAGGGAAGTTCACCCCTCCACTTT. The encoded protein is CASSPDAGQGSSPLHF.